The source of this TCR beta chain is a study of cytomegalovirus exposure and HLA in healthy donors. General observations from the study: Analysis was carried out at a later point, and it linked a missense DCLRE1C variant to TCR beta V- and J-gene trimming. TCR beta chains numbering more than 150 were designated cytomegalovirus-associated.

J was trimmed by 8 bases and V by 1 base; bases with no gene match: 12. CDR3 length equals 15 residues. The germline V gene has CDR1 GTSNPN and CDR2 SVGIG (reference sequence). PCR amplification relied on 60 Vbeta primers (plus 13 Jbeta primers). Assay used: immunoSEQ multiplex PCR; TCRdb lists only in-frame clones, some missing. The data contain over 150,000 clones, about four fifths of them seen just once; the ten biggest clones take up 4.8%. This clone was detected only once. Its target is not known. This receptor was taken from a girl aged 10-17 years in good health and CMV-seropositive. The sequenced sample was PBMCs. J is TRBJ1-2 and V is TRBV30, with TRBD1 matching 8 bases. The CDR3: CAWSEGLLRGHGYTF. CDR3 coding DNA: TGTGCCTGGAGTGAGGGGCTCCTCAGGGGGCACGGCTACACCTTC.